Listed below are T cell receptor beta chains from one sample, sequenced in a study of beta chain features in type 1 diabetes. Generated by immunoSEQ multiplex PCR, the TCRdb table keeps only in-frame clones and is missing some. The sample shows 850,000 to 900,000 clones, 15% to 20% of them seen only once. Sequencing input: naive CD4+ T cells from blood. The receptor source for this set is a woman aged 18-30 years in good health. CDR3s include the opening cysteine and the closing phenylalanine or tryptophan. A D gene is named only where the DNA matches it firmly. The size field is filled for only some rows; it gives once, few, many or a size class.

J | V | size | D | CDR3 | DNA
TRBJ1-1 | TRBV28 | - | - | CASRGAGNTEAFF | TGTGCCAGCAGGGGGGCAGGGAACACTGAAGCTTTCTTT
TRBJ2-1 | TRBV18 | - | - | CASSPAFSSYNEQFF | TGTGCCAGCTCACCAGCCTTTAGCTCCTACAATGAGCAGTTCTTC
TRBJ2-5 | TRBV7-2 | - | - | CASSLDLMRTQYF | TGTGCCAGCAGCTTAGATCTCATGAGGACCCAGTACTTC
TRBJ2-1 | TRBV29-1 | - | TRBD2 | CSVTGTSYDEQFF | TGCAGCGTAACCGGGACTAGCTATGATGAGCAGTTCTTC
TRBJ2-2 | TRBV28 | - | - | CATSDANTGELFF | TGTGCCACAAGCGATGCGAACACCGGGGAGCTGTTTTTT
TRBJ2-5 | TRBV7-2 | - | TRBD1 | CASSLNAGTVQETQYF | TGTGCCAGCAGCTTAAATGCCGGGACAGTACAAGAGACCCAGTACTTC
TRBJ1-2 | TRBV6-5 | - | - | CASRPRTEGYGYTF | TGTGCCAGCAGGCCCCGGACAGAAGGCTATGGCTACACCTTC
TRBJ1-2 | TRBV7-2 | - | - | CASSSPTPSGYTF | TGTGCCAGCAGCTCCCCGACCCCAAGTGGCTACACCTTC
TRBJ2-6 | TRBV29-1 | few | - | CSVNSGANVLTF | TGCAGCGTAAACTCTGGGGCCAACGTCCTGACTTTC
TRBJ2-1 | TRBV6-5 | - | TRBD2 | CASSPPSGRSHEQFF | TGTGCCAGCAGTCCGCCTAGCGGGCGCTCCCATGAGCAGTTCTTC
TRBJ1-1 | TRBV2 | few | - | CASSTRARTEAFF | TGTGCCAGCAGTACGCGGGCGAGGACTGAAGCTTTCTTT
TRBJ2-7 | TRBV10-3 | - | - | CAISVLPYEQYF | TGTGCCATCAGTGTGTTGCCCTACGAGCAGTACTTC
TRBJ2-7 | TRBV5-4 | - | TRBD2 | CASSSWTSGAYEQYF | TGTGCCAGCAGCTCGTGGACTAGCGGAGCCTACGAGCAGTACTTC
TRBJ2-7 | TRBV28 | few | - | CASSPQGDEQYF | TGTGCCAGCAGTCCGCAGGGAGACGAGCAGTACTTC
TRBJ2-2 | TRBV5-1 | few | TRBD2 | CASSGIAGDTGELFF | TGCGCCAGCAGCGGAATAGCGGGAGACACCGGGGAGCTGTTTTTT
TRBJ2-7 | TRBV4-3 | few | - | CASSQDAGGLSYEQYF | TGCGCCAGCAGCCAAGATGCAGGGGGGCTGTCCTACGAGCAGTACTTC
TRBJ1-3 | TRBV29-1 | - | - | CSVEDRSGSGNTIYF | TGCAGCGTTGAAGATCGGTCTGGGTCTGGAAACACCATATATTTT
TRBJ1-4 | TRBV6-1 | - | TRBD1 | CASSEGGQVNEKLFF | TGTGCCAGCAGTGAAGGGGGACAGGTTAATGAAAAACTGTTTTTT
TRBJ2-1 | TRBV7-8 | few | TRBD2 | CASSPGSGIYNEQFF | TGTGCCAGCAGCCCGGGTAGCGGGATTTACAATGAGCAGTTCTTC
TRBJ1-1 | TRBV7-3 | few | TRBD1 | CASSSTGKTEAFF | TGTGCCAGCAGTTCGACAGGGAAGACTGAAGCTTTCTTT
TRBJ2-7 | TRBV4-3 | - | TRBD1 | CASSQEHGQGPYEQYF | TGCGCCAGCAGCCAAGAACACGGACAGGGGCCCTACGAGCAGTACTTC
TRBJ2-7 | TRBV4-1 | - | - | CASSQERVTTIYEQYF | TGCGCCAGCAGCCAAGAAAGAGTGACTACTATCTACGAGCAGTACTTC
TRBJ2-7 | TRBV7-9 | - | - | CASSFTGISSYEQYF | TGTGCCAGCAGCTTTACGGGGATAAGCTCCTACGAGCAGTACTTC
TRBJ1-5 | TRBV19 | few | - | CASSIRNQPQHF | TGTGCCAGTAGTATACGGAATCAGCCCCAGCATTTT